The rows below give T cell receptor beta chains drawn from one sample of a study of cytomegalovirus exposure and HLA in healthy donors. Using immunoSEQ multiplex PCR, the repertoire was profiled, and TCRdb retains in-frame clones only, with some absent. The data contain 150,000 to 200,000 clones, over 60% of them singletons. Sequencing was done on a sample of PBMCs. Receptors were obtained from a girl aged 10 to 17 in good health and CMV-seronegative. The CDR3 runs from the conserved cysteine through the conserved F or W. Each record gives: J gene, D gene, CDR3 length, V gene, clone size, CDR3 DNA, CDR3 protein. D genes are given only for firm matches. The listing skips clone size in some rows; elsewhere it reads once, few, many or a size class.

j_call: TRBJ1-5; d_call: -; cdr3_length: 15; v_call: TRBV4-1; clone_size: -; cdr3_nt: TGCGCCAGCAGCCACGGGGGTGGGAGCAATCAGCCCCAGCATTTT; cdr3_aa: CASSHGGGSNQPQHF
j_call: TRBJ1-6; d_call: -; cdr3_length: 17; v_call: TRBV7-8; clone_size: few; cdr3_nt: TGTGCCAGCAGCTTAGGCCAGGGTCCCCCTTATAATTCACCCCTCCACTTT; cdr3_aa: CASSLGQGPPYNSPLHF
j_call: TRBJ2-7; d_call: TRBD1; cdr3_length: 13; v_call: TRBV30; clone_size: -; cdr3_nt: TGTGCCTGCCTAGGGACAGGGTCCTACGAGCAGTACTTC; cdr3_aa: CACLGTGSYEQYF
j_call: TRBJ2-5; d_call: TRBD1; cdr3_length: 13; v_call: TRBV19; clone_size: -; cdr3_nt: TGTGCCAGTAGTATGTGGGACAGAGAGGCCCAGTACTTC; cdr3_aa: CASSMWDREAQYF
j_call: TRBJ1-2; d_call: -; cdr3_length: 13; v_call: TRBV7-3; clone_size: -; cdr3_nt: TGTGCCAGCAGTAAGGAGGCAGCCTATGGCTACACCTTC; cdr3_aa: CASSKEAAYGYTF
j_call: TRBJ1-2; d_call: -; cdr3_length: 14; v_call: TRBV4-1; clone_size: once; cdr3_nt: TGCGCCAGCAGCCGGGAAGGGGGGGCGGAAGGCTACACCTTC; cdr3_aa: CASSREGGAEGYTF
j_call: TRBJ1-3; d_call: -; cdr3_length: 14; v_call: TRBV6-5; clone_size: -; cdr3_nt: TGTGCCAGCAGTTACGGGGGGACTGGAAACACCATATATTTT; cdr3_aa: CASSYGGTGNTIYF
j_call: TRBJ1-1; d_call: -; cdr3_length: 13; v_call: TRBV27; clone_size: -; cdr3_nt: TGTGCCAGCAGCCTAGACGGGAACACTGAAGCTTTCTTT; cdr3_aa: CASSLDGNTEAFF
j_call: TRBJ2-1; d_call: -; cdr3_length: 14; v_call: TRBV7-6; clone_size: few; cdr3_nt: TGTGCCAGCAGCTTAGTGGGGGGTTACAATGAGCAGTTCTTC; cdr3_aa: CASSLVGGYNEQFF
j_call: TRBJ2-1; d_call: TRBD1; cdr3_length: 13; v_call: TRBV19; clone_size: -; cdr3_nt: TGTGCCAGTGCCGGGACAGGGGGGAATGAGCAGTTCTTC; cdr3_aa: CASAGTGGNEQFF
j_call: TRBJ1-3; d_call: -; cdr3_length: 14; v_call: TRBV5-6; clone_size: -; cdr3_nt: TGTGCCAGCAGCTTGGGGCTCTCTGGAAACACCATATATTTT; cdr3_aa: CASSLGLSGNTIYF
j_call: TRBJ2-6; d_call: TRBD1; cdr3_length: 17; v_call: TRBV19; clone_size: -; cdr3_nt: TGTGCCAGTAGTCCACAGGGGGCGCAATCTGGGGCCAACGTCCTGACTTTC; cdr3_aa: CASSPQGAQSGANVLTF
j_call: TRBJ2-7; d_call: -; cdr3_length: 14; v_call: TRBV5-6; clone_size: -; cdr3_nt: TGTGCCAGCAGCCCTGGACTGGGAACCTACGAGCAGTACTTC; cdr3_aa: CASSPGLGTYEQYF
j_call: TRBJ2-2; d_call: -; cdr3_length: 14; v_call: TRBV18; clone_size: -; cdr3_nt: TGTGCCAGCTCAGGCCAAGTGAACACCGGGGAGCTGTTTTTT; cdr3_aa: CASSGQVNTGELFF
j_call: TRBJ2-1; d_call: -; cdr3_length: 15; v_call: TRBV7-3; clone_size: few; cdr3_nt: TGTGCCAGCAGCTCGAACGGTGACAGGTCAAATGAGCAGTTCTTC; cdr3_aa: CASSSNGDRSNEQFF
j_call: TRBJ1-2; d_call: TRBD1; cdr3_length: 14; v_call: TRBV27; clone_size: -; cdr3_nt: TGTGCCAGCAGTGACAGGGAGCCTTCCGATGGCTACACCTTC; cdr3_aa: CASSDREPSDGYTF
j_call: TRBJ2-5; d_call: TRBD1; cdr3_length: 13; v_call: TRBV6-1; clone_size: -; cdr3_nt: TGTGCCAGCAGATTTACAGGGGAAGAGACCCAGTACTTC; cdr3_aa: CASRFTGEETQYF
j_call: TRBJ2-3; d_call: -; cdr3_length: 15; v_call: TRBV27; clone_size: few; cdr3_nt: TGTGCCAGCAGTTTACTCGGGGTACGCACAGATACGCAGTATTTT; cdr3_aa: CASSLLGVRTDTQYF
j_call: TRBJ1-1; d_call: -; cdr3_length: 11; v_call: TRBV6-1; clone_size: -; cdr3_nt: TGTGCCACACAGGGGAACACTGAAGCTTTCTTT; cdr3_aa: CATQGNTEAFF
j_call: TRBJ1-6; d_call: -; cdr3_length: 16; v_call: TRBV7-6; clone_size: -; cdr3_nt: TGTGCCAGCAGCTTAGGAGGCCGGGGGGGTAATTCACCCCTCCACTTT; cdr3_aa: CASSLGGRGGNSPLHF
j_call: TRBJ1-1; d_call: TRBD1; cdr3_length: 14; v_call: TRBV27; clone_size: -; cdr3_nt: TGTGCCAGCAGTTTATCGAGACAGGGAACTGAAGCTTTCTTT; cdr3_aa: CASSLSRQGTEAFF
j_call: TRBJ1-6; d_call: -; cdr3_length: 15; v_call: TRBV25-1; clone_size: -; cdr3_nt: TGTGCCAGCAGTCCCCTGACAGCCTATAATTCACCCCTCCACTTT; cdr3_aa: CASSPLTAYNSPLHF
j_call: TRBJ1-4; d_call: -; cdr3_length: 15; v_call: TRBV2; clone_size: once; cdr3_nt: TGTGCCAGCAGGCGAGAGGGGGTGGCTAATGAAAAACTGTTTTTT; cdr3_aa: CASRREGVANEKLFF
j_call: TRBJ1-2; d_call: -; cdr3_length: 14; v_call: TRBV27; clone_size: -; cdr3_nt: TGTGCCAGCAGTTTATCGGGCAGGGGAGGGGTGGACACCTTC; cdr3_aa: CASSLSGRGGVDTF
j_call: TRBJ1-1; d_call: TRBD1; cdr3_length: 18; v_call: TRBV7-9; clone_size: -; cdr3_nt: TGTGCCAGCAGCTTCCACAGGGGCCCCTCCAACATGAACACTGAAGCTTTCTTT; cdr3_aa: CASSFHRGPSNMNTEAFF
j_call: TRBJ2-2; d_call: -; cdr3_length: 17; v_call: TRBV4-2; clone_size: -; cdr3_nt: TGTGCCAGCAGCCAACGCGCAGGGTTTGAGAACACCGGGGAGCTGTTTTTT; cdr3_aa: CASSQRAGFENTGELFF
j_call: TRBJ2-2; d_call: TRBD2; cdr3_length: 14; v_call: TRBV30; clone_size: -; cdr3_nt: TGTGCCTCCGCGAGCGGGGGATACACCGGGGAGCTGTTTTTT; cdr3_aa: CASASGGYTGELFF
j_call: TRBJ2-1; d_call: TRBD2; cdr3_length: 15; v_call: TRBV7-9; clone_size: -; cdr3_nt: TGTGCCAGCAGCTCTAGCGGGGTGCCCTACAATGAGCAGTTCTTC; cdr3_aa: CASSSSGVPYNEQFF